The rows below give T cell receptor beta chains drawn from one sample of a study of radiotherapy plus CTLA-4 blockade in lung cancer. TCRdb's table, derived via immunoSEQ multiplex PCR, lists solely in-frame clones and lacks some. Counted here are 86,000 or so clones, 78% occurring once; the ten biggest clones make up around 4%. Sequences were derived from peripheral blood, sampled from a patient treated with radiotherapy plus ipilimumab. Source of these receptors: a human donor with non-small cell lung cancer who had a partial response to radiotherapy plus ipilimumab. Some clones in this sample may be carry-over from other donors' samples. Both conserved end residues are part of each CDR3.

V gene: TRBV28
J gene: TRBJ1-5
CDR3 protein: CASSSPASNQPQHF

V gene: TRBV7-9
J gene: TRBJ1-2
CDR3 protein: CASSLDRDGYTF

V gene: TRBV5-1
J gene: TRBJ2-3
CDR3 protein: CASRSGQGTDTQYF

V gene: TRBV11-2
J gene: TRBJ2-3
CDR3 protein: CASSLPTGSATDTQYF

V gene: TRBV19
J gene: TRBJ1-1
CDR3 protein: CASKDSQNTEAFF

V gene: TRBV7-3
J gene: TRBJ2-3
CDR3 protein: CASSLNAGTDTQYF

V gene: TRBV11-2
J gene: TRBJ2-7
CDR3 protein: CASSLDPLSSYEQYF

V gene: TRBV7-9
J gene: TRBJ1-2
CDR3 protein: CASRETGRKGYTF

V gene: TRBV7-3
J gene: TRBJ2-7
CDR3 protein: CAAEGTSPYEQYF

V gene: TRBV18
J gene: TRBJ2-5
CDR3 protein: CASSPLLASEHLETQYF

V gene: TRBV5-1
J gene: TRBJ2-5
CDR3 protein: CASSPGQLEETQYF

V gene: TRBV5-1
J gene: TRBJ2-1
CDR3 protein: CASSLSPRSSYNEQFF

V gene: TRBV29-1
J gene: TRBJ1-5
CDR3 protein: CSVADSINQPQHF

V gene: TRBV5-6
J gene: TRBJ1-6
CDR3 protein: CASSWRTSSYNSPLHF

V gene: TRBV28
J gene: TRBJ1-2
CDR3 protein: CASQGQGTGYGYTF

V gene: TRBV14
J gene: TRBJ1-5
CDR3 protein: CASSLRTGGGLGVGQPQHF

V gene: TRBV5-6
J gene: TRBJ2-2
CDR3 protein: CASRGRGANTGELFF

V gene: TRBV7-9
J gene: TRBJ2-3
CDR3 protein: CASSPGTSGRRQYF

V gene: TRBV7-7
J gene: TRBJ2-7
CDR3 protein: CASSPTPSSYEQYF

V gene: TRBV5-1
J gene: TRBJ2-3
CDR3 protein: CASRQAGAGADTQYF

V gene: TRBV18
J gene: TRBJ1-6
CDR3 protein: CASSRPGQGNSPLHF

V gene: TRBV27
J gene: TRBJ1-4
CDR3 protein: CASSLQGLSDEKLFF

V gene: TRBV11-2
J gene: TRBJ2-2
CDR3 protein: CASIPWTALLGTGELFF

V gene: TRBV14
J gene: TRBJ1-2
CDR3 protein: CASSPLQQGRDGYTF

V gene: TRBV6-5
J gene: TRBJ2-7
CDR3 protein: CASSQSRDSYEQYF

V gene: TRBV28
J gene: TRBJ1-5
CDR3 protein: CASSPRTGTIGNQPQHF

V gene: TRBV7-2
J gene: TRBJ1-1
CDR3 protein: CASSLARNTEAFF

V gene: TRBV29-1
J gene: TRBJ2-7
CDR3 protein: CSVVTGAIYEQYF

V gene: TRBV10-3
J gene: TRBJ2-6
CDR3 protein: CAISEPAGANVLTF

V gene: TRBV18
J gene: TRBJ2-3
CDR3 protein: CASSHRQGRDTQYF

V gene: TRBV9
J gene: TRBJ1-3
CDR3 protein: CASGRGGTGNTIYF

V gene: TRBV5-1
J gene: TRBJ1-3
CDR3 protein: CASSFGTRNTIYF

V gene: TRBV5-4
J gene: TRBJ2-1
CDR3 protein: CASSSGLVGYNEQFF

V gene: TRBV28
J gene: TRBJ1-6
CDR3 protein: CASKTLDRDNSPLHF

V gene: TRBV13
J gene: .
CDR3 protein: CASSSTLAGVETQYF

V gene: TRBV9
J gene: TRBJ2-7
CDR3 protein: CASSVRDRFMKQYF

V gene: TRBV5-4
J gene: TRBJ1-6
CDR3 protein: CASSLSGGGGSSPLHF

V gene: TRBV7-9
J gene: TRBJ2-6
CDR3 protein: CASRFGTESSGANVLTF

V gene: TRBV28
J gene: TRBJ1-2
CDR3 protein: CASSLPQGSLFGYTF

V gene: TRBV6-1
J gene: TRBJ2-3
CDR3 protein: CASRWDKSTDTQYF

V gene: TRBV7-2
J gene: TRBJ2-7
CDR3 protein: CASSLRLAGYEQYF

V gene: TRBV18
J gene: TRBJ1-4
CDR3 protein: CASSFQATVGEKLFF

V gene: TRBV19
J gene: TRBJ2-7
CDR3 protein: CASKEQGGSYEQYF

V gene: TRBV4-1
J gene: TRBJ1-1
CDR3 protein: CASSPTPLKNTEAFF

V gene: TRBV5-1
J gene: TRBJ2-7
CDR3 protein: CASSLSSGGYEQYF